The sequence of this TCR beta chain was determined in a study of regulatory T cells in long-lasting Graves disease. Across the study: Persistent Graves' disease denoted over 5 years of antithyroid drugs plus positive TSH receptor antibodies. Study findings and constraints: Fewer public clonotypes were shared by new patients (approximately 1,000) than by persistent patients (about 3,000). Persistent disease preferred TRBV28, TRBJ1-2 and TRBJ2-5.

On this clonotype: The antigen remains undetermined.

V lost 4 bases and J lost 12; bases outside the gene matches: 10. This CDR3 is 14 amino acids long. Both iRepertoire HTBI primers and Arm-PCR of CDR3 regions were used to build the TCR beta libraries. In TCRdb, the multiplex PCR reads were re-called with MiXCR into one record per CDR3 protein. The sample yields some 330,000 distinct CDR3 sequences, roughly 23% seen once. This sample's time point: persistent/refractory GD, antithyroid drugs over 5 years with positive TRAb. Preparation of the TCR library used RNA extracted from PBMCs. Graves' disease diagnosis used American Thyroid Association guidelines.

This TCR derives from a woman in her 40s with Graves disease. The sample in question was peripheral blood mononuclear cells (PBMCs), obtained when the disease was refractory, from a patient treated with antithyroid drugs. The chain carries TRBV12-3 or TRBV12-4 and TRBJ2-1; TRBD2 agrees at 9 bases. In DNA, the CDR3 is TGTGCCAGCAGTTCCTTGACTAGCGGTATGGGGCAGTTCTTC. As protein: CASSSLTSGMGQFF.